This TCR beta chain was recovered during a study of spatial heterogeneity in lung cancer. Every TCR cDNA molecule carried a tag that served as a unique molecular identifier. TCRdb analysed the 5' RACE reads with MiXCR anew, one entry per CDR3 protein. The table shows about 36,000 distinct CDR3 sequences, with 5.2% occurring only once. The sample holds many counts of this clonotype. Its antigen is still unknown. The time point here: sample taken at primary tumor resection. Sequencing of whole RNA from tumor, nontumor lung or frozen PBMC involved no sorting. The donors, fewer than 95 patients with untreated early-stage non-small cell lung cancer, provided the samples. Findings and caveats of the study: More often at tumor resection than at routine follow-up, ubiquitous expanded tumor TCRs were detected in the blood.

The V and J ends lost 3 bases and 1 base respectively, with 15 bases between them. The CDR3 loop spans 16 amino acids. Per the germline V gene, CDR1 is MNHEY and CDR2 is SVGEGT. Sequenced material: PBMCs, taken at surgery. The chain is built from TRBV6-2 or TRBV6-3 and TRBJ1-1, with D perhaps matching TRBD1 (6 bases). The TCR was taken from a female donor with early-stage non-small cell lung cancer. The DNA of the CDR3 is TGTGCCAGCAGTTATCAAAAGGGGGGATGGAACACTGAAGCTTTCTTT. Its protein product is CASSYQKGGWNTEAFF.